This T cell receptor beta chain was sequenced for a study of blood T cell repertoires in COVID-19. Study details: Some COVID-19 samples were acute and others convalescent; all came from the United States, Italy and Spain.

TCRdb's table, derived via immunoSEQ multiplex PCR, lists solely in-frame clones and lacks some. The repertoire holds under 300,000 clones, with around 90% as singletons. Donors in Cohort 3 who had recovered were those with two negative PCRs, healthcare professional clearance, or resolution of their symptoms. The clonotype comes from a woman in her late teens or twenties who had recovered from COVID-19. The sequenced sample was PBMCs or T cells enriched from blood (not recorded which).

The CDR3 coding sequence is TGTGCCAGCAGTTCACAGGGACGCGGTGAAAAACTGTTTTTT. Translating gives CASSSQGRGEKLFF. The chain joins TRBV28 to TRBJ1-4; perhaps TRBD1 as D (6 bases). V lost 4 bases to trimming and J lost 7 bases, with 13 bases between them. The V gene's germline CDR1 is MDHEN and CDR2 SYDVKM. The CDR3 is made up of 14 amino acids.